This TCR beta chain was sequenced during a study of blood T cell repertoires in COVID-19. Study as a whole: Collection of acute and convalescent COVID-19 samples took place in the United States, Italy and Spain. PBMCs, B-cell-depleted T cells, or T cells were the source of the cDNA or gDNA that made up the material.

Study processing details: Reference gene primer amplification gave nucleated cell count estimates. Profiled with immunoSEQ multiplex PCR; TCRdb holds only in-frame clones, not every one. That table gives V, J and clone size, and the DNA gave D and trimming. The sample shows around 400,000 clones, 80% to 85% of them seen only once. The CDR3 contains 13 residues. The V end lost 0 bases, the J end lost 3 bases, and 5 bases lay between the germline ends. Germline CDR1 reads MNHEY; CDR2 reads SVGAGI. Turning to this clone: Other DNA sequences of this sample code for an identical CDR3.

Sequenced sample: PBMCs or T cells enriched from blood (not recorded which). This chain connects TRBV6-5 to TRBJ1-2, with unresolved D. This sequence originates from a woman aged 45-65 years who had recovered from COVID-19. The CDR3 is CASSYSADYGYTF. In nucleotides, the CDR3 is TGTGCCAGCAGTTACTCGGCGGACTATGGCTACACCTTC.